A single sample is the source of the 27 T cell receptor beta chains below, sequenced in a study of T cells in Graves' hyperthyroidism and ophthalmopathy. Template material for amplifying TCR beta CDR3 regions consisted of RNA transcripts. HTBI primers were employed in a first-round RT-PCR of the TCR CDR3. TCRdb reprocessed the multiplex PCR reads via MiXCR and lists one record per CDR3 protein. The sample lists about 150,000 distinct CDR3 sequences, approximately 24% seen once, with around two thirds in the top ten. The sequencing input was blood. The receptors shown here come from a woman in her 50s with Graves' hyperthyroidism that later progressed to Graves' ophthalmopathy.

This clonotype was seen ten or more times. The rearrangement joins TRBV2 to TRBJ1-6, with D unresolved. In germline, CDR1 is SNHLY, CDR2 FYNNEI. This CDR3 has 14 residues. Between the trimmed V and J ends, which lost 4 bases and 7 bases, there was a span of 11 bases. For the CDR3, the DNA is TGTGCCAGCAGTGGGTTCAGCCAAAATTCACCCCTCCACTTT. This sequence encodes CASSGFSQNSPLHF.

The gene calls are TRBV11-2 and TRBJ2-1; D might be TRBD1 (5 bases). CDR1 and CDR2 from the germline V gene are SGHAT and FQNNGV. The CDR3 totals 12 residues. Trimming shortened V by 2 bases and J by 8 bases, and 7 bases separated the two germline ends. CDR3: CASSLQGYEQFF. CDR3 DNA: TGTGCCAGCAGCTTACAGGGATATGAGCAGTTCTTC.

This clonotype was found many times. This chain links TRBV5-6 with TRBJ2-1, with 14 bases lining up with TRBD2. J gave up 8 bases and V 3 bases, and 4 bases lay outside the gene matches. The CDR3 runs 15 residues. In germline, CDR1 is SGHDT, CDR2 YYEEEE. CDR3 residues: CASSSTGLAGDEQFF. The CDR3 DNA reads as TGTGCCAGCAGCTCGACGGGACTAGCGGGAGATGAGCAGTTCTTC.

This clonotype appeared a few times. V usage is TRBV25-1 and J usage is TRBJ2-6; 8 nucleotides agree with TRBD1. Trimming cost V 8 bases and J 3 bases; bases outside gene matches: 6. Germline V gene lookup returns CDR1 MGHDK and CDR2 SYGVNS. This CDR3 has 15 amino acids. Here the CDR3 reads CASRGQGFGANVLTF. The CDR3 DNA sequence: TGTGCCAGCCGAGGACAGGGTTTTGGGGCCAACGTCCTGACTTTC.

J is TRBJ2-7 and V is TRBV5-5, with D possibly being TRBD1 or TRBD2 (7 bases each). CDR1 is SGHKS, CDR2 YYEKEE, per germline (reference sequence). The CDR3 is 15 residues long. The V end was cut by 4 bases, the J end by 0 bases, with 14 bases between. CDR3 sequence (DNA): TGTGCCAGCAGCGCGCAGGGGGGGAACTCCTACGAGCAGTACTTC. This codes for CASSAQGGNSYEQYF.

CDR3 region: CASRPTGHEQFF. The CDR3 coding sequence is TGTGCCAGCAGGCCAACAGGCCATGAGCAGTTCTTC. The V and J genes are TRBV28 and TRBJ2-1; possible D gene TRBD1, 5 bases. Deletions cut 6 bases from V and 8 bases from J, with 11 bases between. The CDR3 extends over 12 amino acids. Germline CDR1 and CDR2: MDHEN and SYDVKM.

The gene calls are TRBV24-1 and TRBJ2-3, with D hard to call. The CDR3 loop spans 12 amino acids. Deletions cut 12 bases from V and 2 bases from J, with 11 bases between. The germline V gene encodes CDR1 KGHDR and CDR2 SFDVKD. CDR3 DNA sequence: TGTGCCGCTTCCTCCAACACAGATACGCAGTATTTT. Translated, it gives CAASSNTDTQYF.

The CDR3 is CASSWQGAADTQYF. The DNA for the CDR3 is TGTGCCAGCAGCTGGCAGGGGGCGGCGGATACGCAGTATTTT. The chain employs TRBV12-3 or TRBV12-4 and TRBJ2-3, with 8 nucleotides matching TRBD1. CDR3 length equals 14 residues. The junction had 8 bases not matched to a gene; V was cut back by 6 bases and J by 6 bases.

This CDR3 reads CASRQSGTNNEQFF. DNA of the CDR3: TGTGCCAGCAGACAATCCGGGACCAACAATGAGCAGTTCTTC. The chain recombines TRBV7-2 with TRBJ2-1; D could derive from TRBD1 or TRBD2 (5 bases each). The CDR3 has 14 amino acids. The germline V gene encodes CDR1 SGHTA and CDR2 FQGNSA. V was pared by 6 bases and J by 5 bases, with 14 bases between. The full variable domain, its missing parts supplied by reference TRBV7-2 and TRBJ2-1, is GAGVSQSPSNKVTEKGKDVELRCDPISGHTALYWYRQSLGQGLEFLIYFQGNSAPDKSGLPSDRFSAERTGGSVSTLTIQRTQQEDSAVYLCASRQSGTNNEQFFGPGTRLTVL.

This clonotype was counted ten times or more. This chain connects TRBV7-9 to TRBJ2-1; 7 bases line up with TRBD2. The CDR3 is made up of 16 amino acids. The trim removed 1 base at V and 6 bases at J, leaving 9 bases unmatched. Per germline, CDR1 SEHNR and CDR2 FQNEAQ (reference sequence). The CDR3, as DNA: TGTGCCAGCAGCTTAGGGTGGTCGGGAGGCGGCAATGAGCAGTTCTTC. Residues: CASSLGWSGGGNEQFF.

J is TRBJ1-2 and V is TRBV11-2; no reliable D call. The length of the CDR3 is 13 residues. Trimming left V 5 bases short and J 5 bases short, with 12 bases between. The germline V gene has CDR1 SGHAT and CDR2 FQNNGV. CDR3 nucleotides: TGTGCCAGCAGCCAACTCGGCCTATATGGCTACACCTTC. This translates into CASSQLGLYGYTF.

This clonotype was observed many times. The chain joins TRBV3-1 to TRBJ2-5; the match to TRBD1 covers 9 bases. Germline V lookup: CDR1 LGHDT, CDR2 YNNKEL (reference sequence). This CDR3 spans 14 amino acids. J lost 4 bases, V lost 5 bases, and 5 bases had no gene match. CDR3 region: CASSSSDRGETQYF. In DNA form, the CDR3 reads TGTGCCAGCAGCTCCTCGGACAGGGGAGAGACCCAGTACTTC.

The J gene is TRBJ2-7, the V gene TRBV9; D gene ambiguous. V was pared by 0 bases and J by 3 bases, with 13 bases between. This CDR3 is built from 15 residues. CDR1 is SGDLS, CDR2 YYNGEE, per germline. The CDR3 loop is CASSVGGSGSYEQYF. CDR3 bases: TGTGCCAGCAGCGTAGGAGGTAGTGGCAGCTACGAGCAGTACTTC.

This clonotype has a count of ten or more. J is TRBJ1-2 and V is TRBV28; D is unresolved. V was pared by 8 bases and J by 8 bases, with 18 bases between. Germline-derived CDR1 and CDR2 are MDHEN and SYDVKM. CDR3 size: 13 residues. The CDR3 coding sequence is TGTGCCAGCGGAGGGCAGAACTGGCGCGGCTACACCTTC. Translated, it gives CASGGQNWRGYTF.

This clonotype was counted ten times or more. The rearrangement links TRBV6-1 to TRBJ1-5, with 8 bases fitting TRBD1. V dropped 6 bases and J dropped 3; count of bases not matched to a gene: 7. Looked up from germline, CDR1 is MNHNS and CDR2 is SASEGT. The CDR3 runs to 15 residues. CDR3 in DNA: TGTGCCAGCAGAGGACAGGGCACTTCCAATCAGCCCCAGCATTTT. Protein sequence: CASRGQGTSNQPQHF.

The count of this clonotype is one. A read error may explain this, as a much larger clone is one base away. The gene calls are TRBV27 and TRBJ1-5; weak D call: TRBD1 (6 bases). This CDR3 contains 15 residues. The V end lost 4 bases, the J end lost 6 bases, and 16 bases lay between the germline ends. CDR1 and CDR2 (germline): MNHEY, SMNVEV (reference sequence). This CDR3 is CASSYSGGPSQPQHF. The CDR3 DNA sequence: TGTGCCAGCAGTTATTCGGGGGGCCCCAGTCAGCCCCAGCATTTT.

This chain uses TRBV6-5 with TRBJ2-5; TRBD1 agrees at 10 bases. The germline V gene encodes CDR1 MNHEY and CDR2 SVGAGI. Trimming removed 0 bases from V and 6 bases from J; junction bases left unmatched: 4. The CDR3 consists of 15 residues. The CDR3 reads CASSYSGQGMQTQYF. In nucleotides, the CDR3 is TGTGCCAGCAGTTACTCGGGACAGGGGATGCAGACCCAGTACTTC.

This clonotype was seen more than once but under ten times. This chain links TRBV7-3 with TRBJ2-2; maybe TRBD2 (5 bases). The germline CDR1 and CDR2 sequences are SGHTA and FQGTGA. Trimming removed 5 bases from V and 6 bases from J, with 10 bases in between. This CDR3 region has 13 residues. CDR3 DNA: TGTGCCAGCAGCAAAACTAGTTCCGGGGAGCTGTTTTTT. This translates into CASSKTSSGELFF.

The chain combines TRBV27 with TRBJ1-1; D possibly corresponds to TRBD1 (6 bases). The germline V gene encodes CDR1 MNHEY and CDR2 SMNVEV (reference sequence). This CDR3 has 15 amino acids. Trimming removed 6 bases from V and 1 base from J, with 15 bases in between. The CDR3 sequence is CASSPRGVWNTEAFF. Written as DNA, the CDR3 is TGTGCCAGCAGCCCCAGGGGAGTATGGAACACTGAAGCTTTCTTT.

There are many counts of this clonotype. V usage is TRBV5-1 and J usage is TRBJ2-3; D may be TRBD1 (5 bases). V gave up 6 bases and J gave up 2 bases, with 19 bases separating them. The germline CDR1 and CDR2 sequences are SGHRS and YFSETQ. The CDR3 length is 16 residues. CDR3 in amino acids: CASNPTLRQPTDTQYF. The DNA of the CDR3 is TGCGCCAGCAATCCGACCTTGCGACAGCCCACAGATACGCAGTATTTT. The complete variable domain, with remaining parts taken from reference TRBV5-1 and TRBJ2-3, reads KAGVTQTPRYLIKTRGQQVTLSCSPISGHRSVSWYQQTPGQGLQFLFEYFSETQRNKGNFPGRFSGRQFSNSRSEMNVSTLELGDSALYLCASNPTLRQPTDTQYFGPGTRLTVL.

This sequence joins TRBV12-3 or TRBV12-4 and TRBJ1-1; 8 nucleotides match TRBD1. The ends lost 5 bases at V and 4 bases at J; junction bases unmatched: 3. This CDR3 spans 13 amino acids. CDR3 in amino acids: CASSTGTGTEAFF. Written as DNA, the CDR3 is TGTGCCAGCAGTACAGGGACAGGCACTGAAGCTTTCTTT.

This clonotype has a handful of counts. This may be a read error: a much more frequent sequence differs by one nucleotide. J is TRBJ2-7 and V is TRBV3-1; D possibly corresponds to TRBD1 (6 bases). V dropped 4 bases and J dropped 2 bases, with 9 bases sitting between them. The CDR3 contains 13 residues. Germline CDR1 reads LGHDT; CDR2 reads YNNKEL (reference sequence). The CDR3 coding sequence is TGTGCCAGCAGCCGACAGGTGACCTACGAGCAGTACTTC. Translated: CASSRQVTYEQYF.

Note on this clonotype: An end of the junction does not agree with germline; a read error may underlie this. V usage is TRBV2 and J usage is TRBJ2-5; maybe TRBD1 (5 bases). The germline gives CDR1 SNHLY, CDR2 FYNNEI. The CDR3 has 16 residues. CDR3 sequence reads: CASRGLLPQYQETQYF. The CDR3 DNA sequence: TGTGCCAGCAGGGGGCTTTTGCCACAGTACCAGGAGACCCAGTACTTC.

The gene calls are TRBV4-1 and TRBJ1-2, with 11 bases lining up with TRBD1. Losses at the gene ends were 4 bases for V and 7 bases for J; bases not matched to a gene: 5. Germline-derived CDR1 and CDR2 are MGHRA and YSYEKL. There are 14 residues in the CDR3. The CDR3 loop is CASSLIGTGGGYTF. The CDR3 bases are TGCGCCAGCAGCCTAATCGGGACAGGGGGTGGCTACACCTTC.

This clonotype has only a few counts. CDR3: CSVQDRALFYGYTF. The DNA for the CDR3 is TGCAGCGTCCAGGACAGGGCTCTTTTCTATGGCTACACCTTC. V is TRBV29-1 and J is TRBJ1-2; 8 bases agree with TRBD1. CDR3 length: 14 residues. Germline V gives CDR1 SQVTM, CDR2 ANQGSEA. Trimming cost V 6 bases and J 4 bases; bases outside gene matches: 10.

This clonotype was picked up many times. The chain couples TRBV28 to TRBJ2-3, with D possibly matching TRBD2 (6 bases). From germline, CDR1 is MDHEN and CDR2 SYDVKM. V lost 6 bases and J 1 base, leaving 17 bases between the germline ends. The CDR3 length is 16 residues. The CDR3 region has the DNA TGTGCCAGCAGCCCCGTGTCCCCGGGAGGCACAGATACGCAGTATTTT. Translation: CASSPVSPGGTDTQYF.

There are many counts of this clonotype. V gene TRBV28 combines with J gene TRBJ1-5, with no clear D. The CDR3 has 13 amino acids. CDR1 MDHEN and CDR2 SYDVKM come from the germline V gene. V lost 7 bases and J 4 bases, leaving 11 bases between the germline ends. The CDR3 coding sequence is TGTGCCAGCATCGGAAGTCGGAATCAGCCCCAGCATTTT. Its protein product is CASIGSRNQPQHF.